This T cell receptor beta chain was sequenced for a study of metastatic and nonmetastatic thyroid tumors. About the research overall: Repertoire comparisons spanned blood and tumor or nodule tissue from malignant and benign thyroid patients.

Before thyroid surgery, none of the patients had received any treatment. This clone has a single count. What it recognizes is unknown. An end of the junction does not agree with germline; a read error may underlie this. Germline V gene data show CDR1 as SGHTA and CDR2 as FQGTGA. The CDR3 is made up of 15 amino acids. Findings of the study overall: It was reported that TCR beta diversity was significantly higher in malignant thyroid tumors than benign nodules, in blood and tumor.

TCRdb reprocessed the PCR reads using MiXCR. The table lists 20,000 to 25,000 clones, 10% to 15% of them singletons. This sequence was found in a female donor with papillary thyroid cancer or a benign thyroid nodule (not recorded which). Some clones in this sample may be carry-over from other donors' samples. The rearrangement uses TRBV7-3 and TRBJ2-1; 11 bases agree with TRBD2. The specimen was blood. In nucleotides, the CDR3 is TGTGCAAGCAGACCTAGCGGGGGGCTCTACAATGAGCAGTTCTTC. Translating it yields CASRPSGGLYNEQFF.